This T cell receptor beta chain was documented in a study of sequential checkpoint blockade in melanoma. Between the trimmed V and J ends, which lost 4 bases and 0 bases, there was a span of 10 bases. The CDR3 loop spans 14 amino acids. Germline loops: CDR1 SGHVS, CDR2 FQNEAQ. The treatment was: randomized to nivolumab then ipilimumab (arm A) or the reverse (arm B). None of the patients previously received DNA-damaging chemotherapy. Live CD3+CD8+ CD19− CD56− cells were sorted from PBMCs. This table comes from immunoSEQ multiplex PCR, and its TCRdb copy is limited to in-frame clones, with some not included. The sample includes some 17,000 clones, 80% of them seen just once.

J is TRBJ2-7 and V is TRBV7-8; D might be TRBD1 (6 bases). This TCR was sampled from a human donor with melanoma. The sample here was CD8+ T cells sorted from blood (inferred from file names), taken from a patient given nivolumab and ipilimumab in sequence. CDR3 region: CASSWDMNSYEQYF. The CDR3 nucleotides read TGTGCCAGCAGCTGGGACATGAACTCCTACGAGCAGTACTTC.